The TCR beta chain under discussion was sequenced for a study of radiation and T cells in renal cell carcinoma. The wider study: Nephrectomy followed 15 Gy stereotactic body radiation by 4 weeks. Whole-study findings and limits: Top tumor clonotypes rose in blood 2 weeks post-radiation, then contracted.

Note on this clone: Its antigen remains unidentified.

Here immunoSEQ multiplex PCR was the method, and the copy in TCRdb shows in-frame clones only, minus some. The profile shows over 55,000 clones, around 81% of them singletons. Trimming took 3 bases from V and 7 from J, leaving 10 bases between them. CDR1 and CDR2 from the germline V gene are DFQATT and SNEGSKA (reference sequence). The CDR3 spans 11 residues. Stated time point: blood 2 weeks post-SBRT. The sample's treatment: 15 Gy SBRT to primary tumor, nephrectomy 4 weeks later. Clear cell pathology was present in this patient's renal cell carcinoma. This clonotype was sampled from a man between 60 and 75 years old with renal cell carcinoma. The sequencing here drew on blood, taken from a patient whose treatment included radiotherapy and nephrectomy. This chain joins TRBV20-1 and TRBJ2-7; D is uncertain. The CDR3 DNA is TGCAGTGCTAGGCTCGGCTGGGAGCAGTACTTC. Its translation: CSARLGWEQYF.